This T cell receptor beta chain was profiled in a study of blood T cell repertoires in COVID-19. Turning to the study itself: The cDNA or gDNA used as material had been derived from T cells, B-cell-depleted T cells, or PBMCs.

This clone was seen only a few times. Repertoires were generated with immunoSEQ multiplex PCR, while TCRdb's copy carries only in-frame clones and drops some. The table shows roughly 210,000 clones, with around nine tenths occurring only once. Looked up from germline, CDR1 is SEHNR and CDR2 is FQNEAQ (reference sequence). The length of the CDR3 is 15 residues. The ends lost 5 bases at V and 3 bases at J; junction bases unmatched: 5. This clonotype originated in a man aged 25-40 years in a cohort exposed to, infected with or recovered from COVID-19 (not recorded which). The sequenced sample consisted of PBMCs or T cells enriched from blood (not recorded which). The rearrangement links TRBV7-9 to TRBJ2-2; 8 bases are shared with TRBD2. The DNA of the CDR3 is TGTGCCAGCAGCGAGGGACTAGATTACACCGGGGAGCTGTTTTTT. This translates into CASSEGLDYTGELFF.